This T cell receptor (beta chain) was identified during a study of T cells in pancreatic ductal adenocarcinoma. Regarding the study as a whole: Tumor-versus-blood clonality comparisons may be biased toward lower tumor diversity. Tumor and blood clonality did not differ significantly, about 0.11 versus 0.078. Unique clonotypes were approximately 8-fold more numerous in blood than in tumor.

This clone was seen only once. Its antigen is undetermined. TCRdb keeps only in-frame clones here, not all; method: immunoSEQ multiplex PCR. The sample lists about 16,000 clones, 88% seen once, with around 0.94% in the top ten. Surgery without prior neoadjuvant therapy was the treatment of the selected pancreatic ductal adenocarcinoma patients. Germline values: CDR1 MNHEY, CDR2 SVGAGI. The CDR3 is 14 amino acids. Trimming stripped 7 bases from V and 8 bases from J, with 20 bases between. Sequences were obtained from PBMCs. The receptor was derived from a human donor with pancreatic ductal adenocarcinoma. The chain couples TRBV6-5 to TRBJ1-1, with D possibly TRBD1 on 6 matching bases. The CDR3 region has the DNA TGTGCCAGCACCCCCGAATGGGACAAAGTAGAAGCTTTCTTT. Translating it yields CASTPEWDKVEAFF.